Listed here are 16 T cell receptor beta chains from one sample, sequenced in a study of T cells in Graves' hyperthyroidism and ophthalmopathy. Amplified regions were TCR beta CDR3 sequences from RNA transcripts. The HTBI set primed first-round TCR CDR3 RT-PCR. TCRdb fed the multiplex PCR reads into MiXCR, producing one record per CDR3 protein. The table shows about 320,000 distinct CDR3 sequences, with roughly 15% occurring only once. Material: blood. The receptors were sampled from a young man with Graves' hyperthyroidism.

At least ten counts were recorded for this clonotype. Written as DNA, the CDR3 is TGTGCCAGCAGCTCACTAGCACACACAGATACGCAGTATTTT. Its protein is CASSSLAHTDTQYF. The gene calls are TRBV7-2 and TRBJ2-3; D possibly corresponds to TRBD2 (6 bases). The V end was cut by 4 bases, the J end by 2 bases, with 10 bases between. CDR1 and CDR2 from the germline V gene are SGHTA and FQGNSA. The CDR3 is 14 residues long.

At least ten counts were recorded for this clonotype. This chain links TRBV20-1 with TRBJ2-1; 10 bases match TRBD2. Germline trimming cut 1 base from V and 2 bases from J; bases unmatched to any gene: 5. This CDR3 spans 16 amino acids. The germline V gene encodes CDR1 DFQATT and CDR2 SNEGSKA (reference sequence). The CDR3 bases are TGCAGTGCTAGAGGAGGACTAGCGGCCACCTACAATGAGCAGTTCTTC. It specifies CSARGGLAATYNEQFF.

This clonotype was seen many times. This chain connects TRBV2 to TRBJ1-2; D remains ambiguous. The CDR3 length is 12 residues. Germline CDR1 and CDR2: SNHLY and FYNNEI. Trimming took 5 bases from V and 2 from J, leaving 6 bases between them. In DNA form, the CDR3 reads TGTGCCAGCAGTCAGATGAACTATGGCTACACCTTC. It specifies CASSQMNYGYTF.

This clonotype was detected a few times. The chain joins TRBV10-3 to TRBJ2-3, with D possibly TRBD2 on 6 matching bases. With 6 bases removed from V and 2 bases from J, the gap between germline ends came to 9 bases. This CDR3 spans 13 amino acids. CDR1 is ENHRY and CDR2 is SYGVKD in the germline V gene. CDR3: CAIRERVTDTQYF. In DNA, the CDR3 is TGTGCCATCAGGGAGCGGGTCACAGATACGCAGTATTTT.

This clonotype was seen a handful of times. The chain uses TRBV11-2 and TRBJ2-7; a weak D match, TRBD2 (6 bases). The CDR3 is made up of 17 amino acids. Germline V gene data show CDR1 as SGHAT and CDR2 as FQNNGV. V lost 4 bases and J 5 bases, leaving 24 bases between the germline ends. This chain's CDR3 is CASSSPPGSRVPHEQYF. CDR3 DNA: TGTGCCAGCAGCTCTCCACCCGGGAGCAGGGTCCCCCACGAGCAGTACTTC.

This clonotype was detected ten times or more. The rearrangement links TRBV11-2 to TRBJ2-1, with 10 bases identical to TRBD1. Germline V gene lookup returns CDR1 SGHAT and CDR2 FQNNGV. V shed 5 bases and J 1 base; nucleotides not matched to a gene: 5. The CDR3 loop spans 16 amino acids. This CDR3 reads CASSPWGQGSYNEQFF. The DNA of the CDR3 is TGTGCCAGCAGCCCCTGGGGACAGGGGTCCTACAATGAGCAGTTCTTC.

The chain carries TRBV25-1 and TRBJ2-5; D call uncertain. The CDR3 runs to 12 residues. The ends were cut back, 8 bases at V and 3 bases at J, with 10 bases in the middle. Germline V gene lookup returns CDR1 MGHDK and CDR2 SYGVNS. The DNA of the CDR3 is TGTGCCAGCCGCGCTACAAAAGAGACCCAGTACTTC. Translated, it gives CASRATKETQYF.

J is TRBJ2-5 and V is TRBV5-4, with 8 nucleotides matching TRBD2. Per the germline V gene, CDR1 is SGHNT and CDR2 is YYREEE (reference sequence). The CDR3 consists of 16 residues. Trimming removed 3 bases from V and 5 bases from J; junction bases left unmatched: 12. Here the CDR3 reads CASSSKTSGGLETQYF. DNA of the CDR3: TGTGCCAGCAGCTCCAAAACTAGCGGTGGTTTGGAGACCCAGTACTTC.

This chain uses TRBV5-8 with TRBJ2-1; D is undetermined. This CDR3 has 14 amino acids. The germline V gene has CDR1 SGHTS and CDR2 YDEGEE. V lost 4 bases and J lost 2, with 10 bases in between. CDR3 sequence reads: CASSASFTYNEQFF. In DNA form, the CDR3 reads TGTGCCAGCAGCGCCTCATTTACCTACAATGAGCAGTTCTTC.

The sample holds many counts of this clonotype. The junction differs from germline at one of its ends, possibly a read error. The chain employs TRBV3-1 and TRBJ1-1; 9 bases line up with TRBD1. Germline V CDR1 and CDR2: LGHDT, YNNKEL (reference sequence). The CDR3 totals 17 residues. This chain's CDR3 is CASSSEQGAFLKTEAFF. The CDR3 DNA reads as TGTGCCAGCAGCTCCGAACAGGGGGCTTTTTTGAAGACTGAAGCTTTCTTT.

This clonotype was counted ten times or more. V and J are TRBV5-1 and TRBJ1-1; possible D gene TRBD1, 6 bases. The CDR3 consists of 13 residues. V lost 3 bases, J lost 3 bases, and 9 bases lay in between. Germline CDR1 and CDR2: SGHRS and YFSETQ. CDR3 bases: TGCGCCAGCAGCTATGGACAGCACACTGAAGCTTTCTTT. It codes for CASSYGQHTEAFF.

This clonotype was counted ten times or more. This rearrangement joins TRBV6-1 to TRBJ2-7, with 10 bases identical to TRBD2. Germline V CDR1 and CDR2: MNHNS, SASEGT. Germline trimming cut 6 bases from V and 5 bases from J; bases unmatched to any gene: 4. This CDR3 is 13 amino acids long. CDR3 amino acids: CASRKREGNEQYF. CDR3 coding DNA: TGTGCCAGCAGGAAGCGGGAGGGAAACGAGCAGTACTTC.

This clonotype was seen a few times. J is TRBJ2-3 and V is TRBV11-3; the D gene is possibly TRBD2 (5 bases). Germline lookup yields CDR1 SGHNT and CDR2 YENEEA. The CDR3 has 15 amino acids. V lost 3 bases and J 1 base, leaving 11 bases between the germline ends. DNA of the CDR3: TGTGCCAGCAGCTTGGAGGTGTGGGGCACAGATACGCAGTATTTT. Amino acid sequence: CASSLEVWGTDTQYF.

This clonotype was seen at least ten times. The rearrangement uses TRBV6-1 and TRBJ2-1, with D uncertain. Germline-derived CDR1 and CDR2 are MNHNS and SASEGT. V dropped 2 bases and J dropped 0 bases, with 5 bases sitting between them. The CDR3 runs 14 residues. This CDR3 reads CASSERSSYNEQFF. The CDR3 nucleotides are TGTGCCAGCAGTGAACGGAGCTCCTACAATGAGCAGTTCTTC.

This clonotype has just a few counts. Here the CDR3 reads CATQGVQGAYEQYF. As DNA, the CDR3 is TGTGCCACCCAGGGGGTACAGGGGGCGTACGAGCAGTACTTC. This rearrangement joins TRBV10-3 to TRBJ2-7, with 9 bases that match TRBD1. Germline loops: CDR1 ENHRY, CDR2 SYGVKD. The CDR3 contains 14 residues. The V and J ends lost 10 bases and 4 bases, in that order; junction bases with no gene match: 11.

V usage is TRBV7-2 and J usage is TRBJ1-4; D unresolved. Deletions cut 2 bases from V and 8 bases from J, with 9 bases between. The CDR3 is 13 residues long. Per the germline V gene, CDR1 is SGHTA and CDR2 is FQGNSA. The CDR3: CASSLWAPEKLFF. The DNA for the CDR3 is TGTGCCAGCAGCTTATGGGCCCCAGAAAAACTGTTTTTT.